Listed below are T cell receptor beta chains from one sample, sequenced in a study of CD8 T cells in Susac syndrome. From the immunoSEQ multiplex PCR reads, TCRdb called clonotypes with MiXCR, one entry per CDR3 protein. The sample has 95,000 to 150,000 distinct CDR3 sequences, around 94% seen once. The specimen was CD8+ T cells from PBMCs. These receptors all stem from a human donor with Susac syndrome. Each CDR3 is given with its conserved first and last residue. The D gene is left open where the match is weak. The size field is filled for only some rows; it gives once, few, many or a size class.

j_call cdr3_length clone_size v_call d_call cdr3_nt cdr3_aa
TRBJ1-2 13 . TRBV30 . TGTGCCTGGAGTGCAGCCAGGAACTATGGCTACACCTTC CAWSAARNYGYTF
TRBJ1-1 12 . TRBV29-1 . TGCAGCGTTGGAGGCCCGTTCACTGAAGCTTTCTTT CSVGGPFTEAFF
TRBJ2-5 15 . TRBV7-9 . TGTGCCAGCACCGAGGTTGGAGGGCTAGGAGAGACCCAGTACTTC CASTEVGGLGETQYF
TRBJ2-1 15 . TRBV3-1 TRBD2 TGTGCCAGCAGAGCAAGCGGGAGCTCCTACAATGAGCAGTTCTTC CASRASGSSYNEQFF
TRBJ2-3 15 . TRBV3-1 . TGTGCCAGCAGCCAAGGGGCATCTAGCACAGATACGCAGTATTTT CASSQGASSTDTQYF
TRBJ2-1 13 . TRBV12-3/TRBV12-4 . TGTGCCAGCAGTTTGGTCTCCTACAATGAGCAGTTCTTC CASSLVSYNEQFF
TRBJ2-1 17 . TRBV2 TRBD2 TGTGCCAGCAGTGAAGGGGCCGGCGGGAGACGACTGAATGAGCAGTTCTTC CASSEGAGGRRLNEQFF
TRBJ2-5 15 . TRBV15 . TGTGCCACCAGCAGAGATAGGGCTAGCTCGGAGACCCAGTACTTC CATSRDRASSETQYF
TRBJ1-2 15 . TRBV4-1 TRBD1 TGCGCCAGCAGCCAAGAAGGGGGCAGCAACTATGGCTACACCTTC CASSQEGGSNYGYTF
TRBJ2-5 13 once TRBV2 . TGTGCCAGCAGTACTACGCTTCAAGAGACCCAGTACTTC CASSTTLQETQYF
TRBJ1-2 14 . TRBV5-6 . TGTGCCAGCAGCTCTGGACAGTCTAACTATGGCTACACCTTC CASSSGQSNYGYTF
TRBJ2-2 17 . TRBV25-1 . TGTGCCAGCAGTGATTCGATGGCTAGATCACAGCGTGAGGAGCTGTTTTTT CASSDSMARSQREELFF
TRBJ2-5 15 few TRBV5-6 . TGTGCCAGCAGCTTGGGGACTACACAAGGAGAGACCCAGTACTTC CASSLGTTQGETQYF
TRBJ2-1 15 . TRBV3-1 . TGTGCCAGCAGCCCAGGGGAGGGAGCCTACAATGAGCAGTTCTTC CASSPGEGAYNEQFF
TRBJ2-7 16 once TRBV30 . TGTGCCTGGAGTGGGGTTTTCCGAGGGGCTTCCTACGAGCAGTACTTC CAWSGVFRGASYEQYF
TRBJ2-1 12 . TRBV15 TRBD2 TGTGCCATCGGCGAGACTAGCGCTGAGCAGTTCTTC CAIGETSAEQFF
TRBJ2-7 13 . TRBV25-1 . TGTGCCAGCAGGATTAGCGGCTCCTACGAGCAGTACTTC CASRISGSYEQYF
TRBJ2-6 14 few TRBV3-1 . TGTGCCAGCAGCCAGGGGACTGGGGCCAACGTCCTGACTTTC CASSQGTGANVLTF
TRBJ1-1 15 . TRBV5-1 . TGCGCCAGCAGCTTGGGTTGGCTAGAGAACACTGAAGCTTTCTTT CASSLGWLENTEAFF
TRBJ2-3 17 . TRBV13 TRBD1 TGTGCCAGCAGCCAAGGGGACAGCAGGAGACCCTCAGATACGCAGTATTTT CASSQGDSRRPSDTQYF
TRBJ1-3 13 . TRBV29-1 . TGCAGCGTTGTAGCCTTCTCTGGAAACACCATATATTTT CSVVAFSGNTIYF
TRBJ2-5 14 . TRBV18 . TGTGCCAGCTCACCACCGGGAGGAGGGGAGACCCAGTACTTC CASSPPGGGETQYF
TRBJ1-5 14 . TRBV12-3/TRBV12-4 . TGTGCCAGCAGTTGGACATATAGCAATCAGCCCCAGCATTTT CASSWTYSNQPQHF
TRBJ1-3 15 . TRBV5-1 TRBD1 TGCGCCAGCAGCTTGGAGGGGGCTTCTGGAAACACCATATATTTT CASSLEGASGNTIYF
TRBJ1-2 15 . TRBV4-1 . TGCGCCAGCAGCCAAGAACGCAGCAATAACTATGGCTACACCTTC CASSQERSNNYGYTF
TRBJ2-1 14 few TRBV13 . TGTGCCAGCAGCTATGAGGGCCTGTCGGTTGAGCAGTTCTTC CASSYEGLSVEQFF
TRBJ2-5 13 . TRBV30 TRBD1 TGTGCCTGGAAACAGGGGGCGTGGGAGACCCAGTACTTC CAWKQGAWETQYF
TRBJ1-1 11 . TRBV6-5 . TGTGCCAGCAGGTGGAACACTGAAGCTTTCTTT CASRWNTEAFF
TRBJ2-5 18 . TRBV4-1 TRBD2 TGCGCCAGCAGCCAAGAACCACTAGCGGGGGGATACCAAGAGACCCAGTACTTC CASSQEPLAGGYQETQYF
TRBJ2-2 17 . TRBV20-1 . TGCAGTGCTATAGGGGCCGGGGTAGAGGGGAACACCGGGGAGCTGTTTTTT CSAIGAGVEGNTGELFF
TRBJ2-3 18 once TRBV30 . TGTGCCTGGTGGGGGACAGCACTAGCGGCTCGTAGCACAGATACGCAGTATTTT CAWWGTALAARSTDTQYF
TRBJ2-3 17 . TRBV12-3/TRBV12-4 . TGTGCCAGCAGTTCCCCTAGGTCCCGGGGTTTTACAGATACGCAGTATTTT CASSSPRSRGFTDTQYF
TRBJ2-3 14 . TRBV30 TRBD1 TGTGCCTGGAGTGTCGGGACAGGCACAGATACGCAGTATTTT CAWSVGTGTDTQYF
TRBJ2-7 16 . TRBV13 . TGTGCCAGCAGCCCACCCCGGGACAAAATCTCCTACGAGCAGTACTTC CASSPPRDKISYEQYF
TRBJ2-1 16 . TRBV5-1 TRBD2 TGCGCCAGCAGCTTGGACCCGGGGGGGCCGTACAATGAGCAGTTCTTC CASSLDPGGPYNEQFF
TRBJ2-5 14 once TRBV10-3 . TGTGCCATCAGCCCGGGACCACAACAAGAGACCCAGTACTTC CAISPGPQQETQYF
TRBJ1-1 17 . TRBV15 . TGTGCCACCAGCAGAGATCCCGTCGGACAGCTAAACACTGAAGCTTTCTTT CATSRDPVGQLNTEAFF
TRBJ2-7 13 . TRBV20-1 TRBD1 TGCAGTGCTTCGACAGGGGGGGCCTACGAGCAGTACTTC CSASTGGAYEQYF
TRBJ2-2 16 . TRBV6-5 . TGTGCCAGCAGTTACTCGGGCCTCAGGGTTCCCGGGGAGCTGTTTTTT CASSYSGLRVPGELFF
TRBJ1-2 15 . TRBV21-1 . TGTGCCAGCAGCCCTCCGGGACAGAGCCGCTATGGCTACACCTTC CASSPPGQSRYGYTF
TRBJ1-3 14 . TRBV25-1 . TGTGCCAGCTCCGACGGTTTCTCTGGAAACACCATATATTTT CASSDGFSGNTIYF
TRBJ2-3 16 . TRBV4-1 . TGCGCCAGCAGCCAGCCTTGGAAAACCGCCACAGATACGCAGTATTTT CASSQPWKTATDTQYF
TRBJ2-5 16 . TRBV21-1 . TGTGCCAGCAGCAAAGATCCTAGCGCCCCCCAAGAGACCCAGTACTTC CASSKDPSAPQETQYF
TRBJ2-1 12 few TRBV12-3/TRBV12-4 . TGTGCCAGCAGTTTTATCCACAATGAGCAGTTCTTC CASSFIHNEQFF
TRBJ2-7 13 . TRBV27 . TGTGCCAGCAGTTCTTACGGACACTACGAGCAGTACTTC CASSSYGHYEQYF
TRBJ1-6 14 . TRBV5-4 TRBD1 TGTGCCACCTCCGGGACAGGGGAGGTTTCACCCCTCCACTTT CATSGTGEVSPLHF
TRBJ1-1 14 . TRBV5-6 TRBD1 TGTGCCAGCATACCCGGGACAGGGGAGACTGAAGCTTTCTTT CASIPGTGETEAFF
TRBJ2-1 16 . TRBV11-2 . TGTGCCAGCAGCTTCACCACTTGGGGGGCGGACAATGAGCAGTTCTTC CASSFTTWGADNEQFF
TRBJ2-1 13 . TRBV19 . TGTGCCAGTAGTCCCCTTATTGACAATGAGCAGTTCTTC CASSPLIDNEQFF
TRBJ1-1 13 . TRBV6-5 . TGTGCCAGCAGTTATCTGGAGAACACTGAAGCTTTCTTT CASSYLENTEAFF
TRBJ1-2 15 . TRBV7-8 . TGTGCCAGCAGCCCCCAAGAGGATCTAAACTATGGCTACACCTTC CASSPQEDLNYGYTF
TRBJ2-5 14 . TRBV7-8 . TGTGCCAGCAGCTGGATGCGGAACCAAGAGACCCAGTACTTC CASSWMRNQETQYF